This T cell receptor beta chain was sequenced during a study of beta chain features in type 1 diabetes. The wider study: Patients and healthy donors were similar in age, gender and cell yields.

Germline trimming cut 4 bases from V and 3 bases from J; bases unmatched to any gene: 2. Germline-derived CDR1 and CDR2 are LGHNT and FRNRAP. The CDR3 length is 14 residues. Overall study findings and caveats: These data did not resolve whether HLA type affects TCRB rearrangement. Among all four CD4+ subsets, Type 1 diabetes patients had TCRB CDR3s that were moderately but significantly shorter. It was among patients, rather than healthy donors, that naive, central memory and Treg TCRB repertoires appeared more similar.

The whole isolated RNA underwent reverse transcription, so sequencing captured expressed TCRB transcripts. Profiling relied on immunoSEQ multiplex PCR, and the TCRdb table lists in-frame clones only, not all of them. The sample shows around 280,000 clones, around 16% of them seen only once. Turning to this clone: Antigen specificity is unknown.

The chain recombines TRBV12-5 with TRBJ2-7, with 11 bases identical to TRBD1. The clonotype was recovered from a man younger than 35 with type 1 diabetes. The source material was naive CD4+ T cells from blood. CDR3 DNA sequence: TGTGCTAGTGGTTCGGGACAGGGGGTCTACGAGCAGTACTTC. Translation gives CASGSGQGVYEQYF.